This is a list of T cell receptor beta chains from one sample in a study of T cells after yellow fever vaccination. Via MiXCR, TCRdb re-called the 5' RACE reads, giving one row per CDR3 protein. The sample records 28,000 or so distinct CDR3 sequences, around 4.8% being singletons. Sequences were derived from CD8+ T cells sorted from PBMCs, sampled 5 days after the yellow fever booster vaccination. The receptors stem from a man aged 30 to 39 who received the YFV17D yellow fever vaccine. CDR3s include the opening cysteine and the closing phenylalanine or tryptophan. A D gene is named only where the DNA matches it firmly. Rows may omit the clone size; those that give it use once, few, many or a size class.

j_gene: TRBJ2-7
d_gene: NA
abundance: many
v_gene: TRBV5-1
CDR3nt: TGCGCCAGCAGCTGGGGTAGCGGAGCCTACGAGCAGTACTTC
CDR3aa: CASSWGSGAYEQYF

j_gene: TRBJ2-3
d_gene: NA
abundance: many
v_gene: TRBV12-3/TRBV12-4
CDR3nt: TGTGCCAGCAGGGTTTTTGGGGATACGCAGTATTTT
CDR3aa: CASRVFGDTQYF

j_gene: TRBJ2-7
d_gene: NA
abundance: many
v_gene: TRBV29-1
CDR3nt: TGCAGCGTTGGGAGGGGCAGCTCCTACGAGCAGTACTTC
CDR3aa: CSVGRGSSYEQYF

j_gene: TRBJ1-1
d_gene: NA
abundance: NA
v_gene: TRBV7-6
CDR3nt: TGTGCCAGCAGCTTGCAGGGTGGAACTGAAGCTTTCTTT
CDR3aa: CASSLQGGTEAFF

j_gene: TRBJ2-7
d_gene: TRBD1
abundance: many
v_gene: TRBV27
CDR3nt: TGTGCCAGCAGGGGACCGGGACAGGGGGCCTACGAGCAGTACTTC
CDR3aa: CASRGPGQGAYEQYF

j_gene: TRBJ2-1
d_gene: NA
abundance: many
v_gene: TRBV5-1
CDR3nt: TGCGCCAGCAGCACCGCGGCCTGGGGGCTGGTATCCTACAATGAGCAGTTCTTC
CDR3aa: CASSTAAWGLVSYNEQFF

j_gene: TRBJ2-6
d_gene: TRBD2
abundance: many
v_gene: TRBV20-1
CDR3nt: TGCAGTGCTAAACGACTAGCAGCCAGTTCTGGGGCCAACGTCCTGACTTTC
CDR3aa: CSAKRLAASSGANVLTF

j_gene: TRBJ1-4
d_gene: NA
abundance: many
v_gene: TRBV28
CDR3nt: TGTGCCAGCAGCCCCCCGCGGGGGAAACTGTTTTTT
CDR3aa: CASSPPRGKLFF

j_gene: TRBJ2-1
d_gene: NA
abundance: many
v_gene: TRBV20-1
CDR3nt: TGCAGTGCATATAGCCCTAGGATAACCTACAATGAGCAGTTCTTC
CDR3aa: CSAYSPRITYNEQFF

j_gene: TRBJ2-6
d_gene: NA
abundance: many
v_gene: TRBV11-2
CDR3nt: TGTGCCAGCAGCTTGAGCTCTGGGGCCAACGTCCTGACTTTC
CDR3aa: CASSLSSGANVLTF

j_gene: TRBJ1-5
d_gene: NA
abundance: many
v_gene: TRBV20-1
CDR3nt: TGCAGTGGTGATACAGGGCTTGGTCAGCCCCAGCATTTT
CDR3aa: CSGDTGLGQPQHF

j_gene: TRBJ1-5
d_gene: NA
abundance: many
v_gene: TRBV6-5
CDR3nt: TGTGCCAGCAGTTATTTCTCCGGGGGTAACCAGCCCCAGCATTTT
CDR3aa: CASSYFSGGNQPQHF

j_gene: TRBJ2-7
d_gene: TRBD2
abundance: many
v_gene: TRBV5-4
CDR3nt: TGTGCCAGCAGCTTGGGACTAGCGGAAACCTACGAGCAGTACTTC
CDR3aa: CASSLGLAETYEQYF

j_gene: TRBJ2-1
d_gene: NA
abundance: many
v_gene: TRBV7-9
CDR3nt: TGTGCCAGCAGCTTAGTAGGAACCTACAATGAGCAGTTCTTC
CDR3aa: CASSLVGTYNEQFF

j_gene: TRBJ2-5
d_gene: NA
abundance: many
v_gene: TRBV7-2
CDR3nt: TGTGCCAGCAGTTTGCTACGGGAGACCCAGTACTTC
CDR3aa: CASSLLRETQYF

j_gene: TRBJ2-1
d_gene: NA
abundance: many
v_gene: TRBV30
CDR3nt: TGTGCCTGGAGTGTACAATCGGGGTACAATGAGCAGTTCTTC
CDR3aa: CAWSVQSGYNEQFF

j_gene: TRBJ2-1
d_gene: TRBD2
abundance: many
v_gene: TRBV28
CDR3nt: TGTGCCACTGGGCTAGCGGGAGACCATGAGCAGTTCTTC
CDR3aa: CATGLAGDHEQFF

j_gene: TRBJ2-7
d_gene: NA
abundance: NA
v_gene: TRBV5-6
CDR3nt: TGTGCCAGCGGGCCACAGGGCTCCGGGGGGCAGTACTTC
CDR3aa: CASGPQGSGGQYF

j_gene: TRBJ2-1
d_gene: NA
abundance: many
v_gene: TRBV10-3
CDR3nt: TGTGCCATCAGTGAACAGGGGAAACAGCGGGAGTCCAATGAGCAGTTCTTC
CDR3aa: CAISEQGKQRESNEQFF

j_gene: TRBJ2-2
d_gene: TRBD2
abundance: many
v_gene: TRBV28
CDR3nt: TGTGCCAGCAGTCCGAAGGTTGGGACTAGCGGGAGGTTTGGCGGGGAGCTGTTTTTT
CDR3aa: CASSPKVGTSGRFGGELFF

j_gene: TRBJ1-5
d_gene: NA
abundance: many
v_gene: TRBV27
CDR3nt: TGTGCCAGCAGTTTATTAATTAATCAGCCCCAGCATTTT
CDR3aa: CASSLLINQPQHF

j_gene: TRBJ2-3
d_gene: NA
abundance: many
v_gene: TRBV12-3/TRBV12-4
CDR3nt: TGTGCCAGCAGTTTAGCGGGAGCTAGCACAGATACGCAGTATTTT
CDR3aa: CASSLAGASTDTQYF

j_gene: TRBJ2-1
d_gene: NA
abundance: NA
v_gene: TRBV29-1
CDR3nt: TGCAGCGTTGATGGAGGAAGTGAGCAGTTCTTC
CDR3aa: CSVDGGSEQFF

j_gene: TRBJ1-1
d_gene: NA
abundance: many
v_gene: TRBV7-9
CDR3nt: TGTGCCAGCAGCACAAGATCCCAATCATTTGAAGCTTTCTTT
CDR3aa: CASSTRSQSFEAFF

j_gene: TRBJ2-2
d_gene: NA
abundance: many
v_gene: TRBV4-3
CDR3nt: TGCGCCAGCAGCCAAGGGGTGCGGGATGGGACCGGGGAGCTGTTTTTT
CDR3aa: CASSQGVRDGTGELFF

j_gene: TRBJ2-7
d_gene: TRBD2
abundance: many
v_gene: TRBV7-2
CDR3nt: TGTGCCAGCAGCTTAGCGCTCGGGACTAGCGTCAGCGAGCAGTACTTC
CDR3aa: CASSLALGTSVSEQYF

j_gene: TRBJ2-5
d_gene: NA
abundance: many
v_gene: TRBV6-2/TRBV6-3
CDR3nt: TGTGCCAGCCCGGGCAGCGAAGAGACCCAGTACTTC
CDR3aa: CASPGSEETQYF

j_gene: TRBJ1-1
d_gene: NA
abundance: many
v_gene: TRBV29-1
CDR3nt: TGCAGCGTTACACAGGGTCGGGGCAACACTGAAGCTTTCTTT
CDR3aa: CSVTQGRGNTEAFF

j_gene: TRBJ2-3
d_gene: NA
abundance: many
v_gene: TRBV3-1
CDR3nt: TGTGCCAGCAGCCAAGATCCCCACGAGAGGTCCACAGATACGCAGTATTTT
CDR3aa: CASSQDPHERSTDTQYF

j_gene: TRBJ2-1
d_gene: TRBD1
abundance: many
v_gene: TRBV30
CDR3nt: TGTGCCTGGAGTGCAGGGGGTGGCTACAATGAGCAGTTCTTC
CDR3aa: CAWSAGGGYNEQFF

j_gene: TRBJ2-7
d_gene: NA
abundance: many
v_gene: TRBV6-2/TRBV6-3
CDR3nt: TGTGCCAGCAGTTACTCGATTGGACCAAGCTACGAGCAGTACTTC
CDR3aa: CASSYSIGPSYEQYF

j_gene: TRBJ2-1
d_gene: NA
abundance: few
v_gene: TRBV7-2
CDR3nt: TGTGCCAGCAGCTTGGAGTGGGAGAAAGTTGGCTACAATGAGCAGTTCTTC
CDR3aa: CASSLEWEKVGYNEQFF

j_gene: TRBJ1-2
d_gene: NA
abundance: many
v_gene: TRBV9
CDR3nt: TGTGCCAGCAGAGCAAGACAGCCCCCCTATGGCTACACCTTC
CDR3aa: CASRARQPPYGYTF

j_gene: TRBJ2-3
d_gene: NA
abundance: many
v_gene: TRBV4-1
CDR3nt: TGCGCCAGCAGCCTAGACCAACCCGGAGATACGCAGTATTTT
CDR3aa: CASSLDQPGDTQYF

j_gene: TRBJ2-1
d_gene: NA
abundance: many
v_gene: TRBV12-3/TRBV12-4
CDR3nt: TGTGCCAGCAGTTTGTCCTGGACAGTAAATGAGCAGTTCTTC
CDR3aa: CASSLSWTVNEQFF

j_gene: TRBJ2-4
d_gene: NA
abundance: many
v_gene: TRBV5-5
CDR3nt: TGTGCCAGCAGCGACCGCTTTCAGGGCTTC
CDR3aa: CASSDRFQGF

j_gene: TRBJ2-7
d_gene: TRBD1
abundance: many
v_gene: TRBV4-2
CDR3nt: TGTGCCAGCAGCCATATACAGGGGGAAGGGTACGAGCAGTACTTC
CDR3aa: CASSHIQGEGYEQYF

j_gene: TRBJ1-6
d_gene: NA
abundance: many
v_gene: TRBV20-1
CDR3nt: TGCAGTGCCCTAAGAGGGACGCCTGACCCCTTTGATTCACCCCTCCACTTT
CDR3aa: CSALRGTPDPFDSPLHF

j_gene: TRBJ2-1
d_gene: TRBD2
abundance: many
v_gene: TRBV7-6
CDR3nt: TGTGCCAGCAGTCTCAGCGGGAGGGGGAATGAGCAGTTCTTC
CDR3aa: CASSLSGRGNEQFF

j_gene: TRBJ2-6
d_gene: NA
abundance: many
v_gene: TRBV12-3/TRBV12-4
CDR3nt: TGTGCCAGCACATCTGGTGGGGCCAACGTCCTGACTTTC
CDR3aa: CASTSGGANVLTF

j_gene: TRBJ2-2
d_gene: NA
abundance: many
v_gene: TRBV7-2
CDR3nt: TGTGCCAGCAGCTTTTCGACCGGGGAGCTGTTTTTT
CDR3aa: CASSFSTGELFF

j_gene: TRBJ2-7
d_gene: TRBD2
abundance: many
v_gene: TRBV6-2/TRBV6-3
CDR3nt: TGTGCCAGCAGTTACCCCCAGCGGGAGAGGTCCTACGAGCAGTACTTC
CDR3aa: CASSYPQRERSYEQYF

j_gene: TRBJ2-6
d_gene: NA
abundance: many
v_gene: TRBV4-3
CDR3nt: TGCGCCAGCAGCCAAGATTGGATCACTGGGGCCAACGTCCTGACTTTC
CDR3aa: CASSQDWITGANVLTF

j_gene: TRBJ2-1
d_gene: TRBD2
abundance: many
v_gene: TRBV12-5
CDR3nt: TGTGCTAGTGGTCCCTCCGCGGGGGGGCGTCTATATGAGCAGTTCTTC
CDR3aa: CASGPSAGGRLYEQFF

j_gene: TRBJ2-1
d_gene: NA
abundance: many
v_gene: TRBV6-5
CDR3nt: TGTGCCAGCAGGGACGAAAGGGTGGAGCAGTTCTTC
CDR3aa: CASRDERVEQFF

j_gene: TRBJ2-1
d_gene: TRBD2
abundance: many
v_gene: TRBV5-1
CDR3nt: TGCGCCAGCGGGGACGGGACTAGCGGTTACAATGAGCAGTTCTTC
CDR3aa: CASGDGTSGYNEQFF

j_gene: TRBJ2-5
d_gene: NA
abundance: many
v_gene: TRBV7-7
CDR3nt: TGTGCTAGCAGCTTAGAAGTGGTTTTTGGCTTGGGCCACCAAGAGACCCAGTACTTC
CDR3aa: CASSLEVVFGLGHQETQYF

j_gene: TRBJ2-1
d_gene: NA
abundance: many
v_gene: TRBV7-8
CDR3nt: TGTGCCAGCAGCTTAGCAACACGGGACCGGGGACTCCCTTTCGATGAGCAGTTCTTC
CDR3aa: CASSLATRDRGLPFDEQFF

j_gene: TRBJ2-1
d_gene: TRBD2
abundance: many
v_gene: TRBV6-2/TRBV6-3
CDR3nt: TGTGCCAGCAGTTTAGCCCTAGCGGGGTTAACCAATGAGCAGTTCTTC
CDR3aa: CASSLALAGLTNEQFF

j_gene: TRBJ1-5
d_gene: NA
abundance: many
v_gene: TRBV15
CDR3nt: TGTGCCACCAGCGGAACCGGGACGGGGGATCAGCCCCAGCATTTT
CDR3aa: CATSGTGTGDQPQHF

j_gene: TRBJ2-6
d_gene: TRBD2
abundance: many
v_gene: TRBV20-1
CDR3nt: TGCGCCTGCGGGGGTTCAGGGGCCAACGTCCTGACTTTC
CDR3aa: CACGGSGANVLTF

j_gene: TRBJ1-1
d_gene: NA
abundance: many
v_gene: TRBV5-6
CDR3nt: TGTGCCAGCAGCTTGTGGGACACTGAAGCTTTCTTT
CDR3aa: CASSLWDTEAFF

j_gene: TRBJ2-1
d_gene: TRBD2
abundance: many
v_gene: TRBV20-1
CDR3nt: TGCAGTGCTATTAGCGGGAGTACGTACAATGAGCAGTTCTTC
CDR3aa: CSAISGSTYNEQFF

j_gene: TRBJ2-5
d_gene: TRBD2
abundance: NA
v_gene: TRBV15
CDR3nt: TGTGCCACCAGCAGGAGGGGGACTAGCGGGATCCAAGAGACCCAGTACTTC
CDR3aa: CATSRRGTSGIQETQYF

j_gene: TRBJ2-3
d_gene: NA
abundance: many
v_gene: TRBV3-1
CDR3nt: TGTGCCAGCAGCCAAGCGGAGGATCAGGCAGATACGCAGTATTTT
CDR3aa: CASSQAEDQADTQYF